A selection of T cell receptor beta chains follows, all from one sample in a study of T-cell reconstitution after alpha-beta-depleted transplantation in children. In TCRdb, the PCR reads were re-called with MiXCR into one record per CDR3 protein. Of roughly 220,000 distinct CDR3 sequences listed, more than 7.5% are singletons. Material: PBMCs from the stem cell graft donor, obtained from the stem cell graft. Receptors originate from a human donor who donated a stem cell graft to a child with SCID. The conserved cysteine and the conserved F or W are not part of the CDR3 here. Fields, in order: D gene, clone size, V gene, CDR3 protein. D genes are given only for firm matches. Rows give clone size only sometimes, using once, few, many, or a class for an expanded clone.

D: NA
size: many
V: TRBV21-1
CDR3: ASSKDEGDSYNEQF

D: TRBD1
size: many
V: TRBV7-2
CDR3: ASSLAPGQNYGYT

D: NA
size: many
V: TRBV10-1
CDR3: ASPSNQPQH

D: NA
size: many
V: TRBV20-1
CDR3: SAHKPFSTDTQY

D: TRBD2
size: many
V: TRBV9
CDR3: ASSALLAGGLTDTQY

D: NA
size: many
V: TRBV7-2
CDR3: ASSLGGGSYNSPLH

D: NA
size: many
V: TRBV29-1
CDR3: SVLHGSQETQY

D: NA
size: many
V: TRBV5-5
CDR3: ASSLIERVALNTEAF

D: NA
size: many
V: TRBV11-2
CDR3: ASGGGKDTGYT

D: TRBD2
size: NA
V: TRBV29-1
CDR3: SGRAIPGLGDDEQF

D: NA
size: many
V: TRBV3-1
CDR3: ASRRNRVDDTEAF

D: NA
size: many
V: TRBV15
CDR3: ATSRDYRAWDIQY

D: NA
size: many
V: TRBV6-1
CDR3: ASYRVGGTEAF